The 5 T cell receptor beta chains below were found in one sample sequenced in a study of shared clonotypes between healthy human individuals. Libraries were prepared by immunoSEQ multiplex PCR; TCRdb keeps only in-frame clonotypes and omits some of them. In the table there are more than 2 million clones, around 95% of which are singletons. Sequencing was carried out using naive CD4+ T cells sorted from blood. Subset given: CD45RA+ positively selected. The source is a man aged 18 to 29 in good health.

The V call is TRBV5-1, the J call TRBJ2-5, with a weak D call TRBD1 (6 bases). Trimming stripped 4 bases from V and 1 base from J, with 11 bases between. CDR1 and CDR2 (germline): SGHRS, YFSETQ. The CDR3 length is 14 residues. Written as DNA, the CDR3 is TGCGCCAGCAGCCCTAACAGGGTCCAAGAGACCCAGTACTTC. It yields the protein CASSPNRVQETQYF.

This sequence joins TRBV30 and TRBJ2-1; 12 bases align to TRBD2. Germline CDR1 is GTSNPN and CDR2 is SVGIG (reference sequence). CDR3 length: 14 residues. V was pared by 3 bases and J by 7 bases, with 4 bases of the junction left unmatched. The CDR3 DNA is TGTGCCTGGAGGACTAGCGGGAGTTCTAATGAGCAGTTCTTC. Translated, it gives CAWRTSGSSNEQFF.

This chain links TRBV28 with TRBJ1-2, with D uncertain. Germline V gene data show CDR1 as MDHEN and CDR2 as SYDVKM. The V end lost 6 bases, the J end lost 7 bases, and 18 bases lay between the germline ends. The CDR3 has 14 residues. The CDR3 is CASSQDGSVGGYTF. CDR3 bases: TGTGCCAGCAGCCAGGACGGATCTGTGGGTGGCTACACCTTC.

Only one count was recorded for this clone. The chain's CDR3 is CASITGSYNEQFF. CDR3 DNA sequence: TGTGCCAGCATTACAGGGTCCTACAATGAGCAGTTCTTC. V is TRBV28 and J is TRBJ2-1; D perhaps matches TRBD1 (6 bases). Between the trimmed V and J ends, which lost 7 bases and 1 base, there was a span of 8 bases. CDR1 MDHEN and CDR2 SYDVKM come from the germline V gene. The CDR3 has 13 residues. The full variable domain, with the rest looked up from reference TRBV28 and TRBJ2-1, is DVKVTQSSRYLVKRTGEKVFLECVQDMDHENMFWYRQDPGLGLRLIYFSYDVKMKEKGDIPEGYSVSREKKERFSLILESASTNQTSMYLCASITGSYNEQFFGPGTRLTVL.

This chain links TRBV25-1 with TRBJ2-7; 13 bases align to TRBD2. Germline V gene sequence: CDR1 MGHDK, CDR2 SYGVNS. The CDR3 totals 13 residues. V dropped 10 bases and J dropped 4; count of bases not matched to a gene: 4. The CDR3 nucleotides read TGTGCCACCGGACTAGCGGGAGCATACGAGCAGTACTTC. It translates to CATGLAGAYEQYF.